The source of this TCR beta chain is a study of T cell responses to AZD1222 COVID-19 vaccine. For this clone: The target antigen is unknown.

General observations from the study: Unmutated variant regions are reportedly the target of nearly half of TCRs that are spike-specific. Dominant CD4 TCR responses targeted spike regions 160-218 and 743-854.

Germline loops: CDR1 SGHVS, CDR2 FNYEAQ. V dropped 1 base and J dropped 0 bases, with 10 bases sitting between them. The CDR3 covers 15 residues. Produced via immunoSEQ multiplex PCR; TCRdb's table is partial and in-frame only. This table has 200,000 or so clones, approximately 93% appearing once. This sequence was found in an adult who received the AZD1222 COVID-19 vaccine. V is TRBV7-6 and J is TRBJ2-7; D is unclear. The sample here was peripheral blood, taken 28 days after the second AZD1222 dose. The chain's CDR3 is CASSLGGLGSYEQYF. The CDR3 bases are TGTGCCAGCAGCTTAGGTGGCTTGGGCTCCTACGAGCAGTACTTC.